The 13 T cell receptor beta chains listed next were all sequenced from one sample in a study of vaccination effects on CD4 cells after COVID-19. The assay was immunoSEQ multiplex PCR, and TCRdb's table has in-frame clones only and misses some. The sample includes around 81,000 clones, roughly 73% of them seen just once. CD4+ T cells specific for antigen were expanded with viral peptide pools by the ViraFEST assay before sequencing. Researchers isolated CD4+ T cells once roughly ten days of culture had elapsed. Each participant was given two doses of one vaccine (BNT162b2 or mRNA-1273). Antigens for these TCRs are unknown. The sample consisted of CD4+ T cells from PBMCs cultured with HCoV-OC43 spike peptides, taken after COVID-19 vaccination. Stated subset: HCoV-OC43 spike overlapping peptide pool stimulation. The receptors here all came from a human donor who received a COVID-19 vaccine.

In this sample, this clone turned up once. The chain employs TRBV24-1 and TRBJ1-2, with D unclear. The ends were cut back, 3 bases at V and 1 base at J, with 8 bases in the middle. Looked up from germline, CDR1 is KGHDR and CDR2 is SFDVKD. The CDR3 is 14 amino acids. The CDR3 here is CATSDQHHNYGYTF. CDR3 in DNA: TGTGCCACCAGTGATCAACATCATAACTATGGCTACACCTTC.

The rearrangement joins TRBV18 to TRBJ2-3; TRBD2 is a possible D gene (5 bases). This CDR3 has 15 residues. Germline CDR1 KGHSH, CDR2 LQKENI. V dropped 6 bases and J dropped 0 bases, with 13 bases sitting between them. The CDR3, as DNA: TGTGCCAGCTCTCCGCGGGTAACTAGCACAGATACGCAGTATTTT. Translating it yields CASSPRVTSTDTQYF.

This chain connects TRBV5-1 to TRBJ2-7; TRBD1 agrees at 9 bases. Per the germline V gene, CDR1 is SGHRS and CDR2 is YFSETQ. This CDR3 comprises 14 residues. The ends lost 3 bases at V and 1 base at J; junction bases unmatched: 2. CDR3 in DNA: TGCGCCAGCAGCTACGGGACAGGGTCCTACGAGCAGTACGTC. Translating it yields CASSYGTGSYEQYV.

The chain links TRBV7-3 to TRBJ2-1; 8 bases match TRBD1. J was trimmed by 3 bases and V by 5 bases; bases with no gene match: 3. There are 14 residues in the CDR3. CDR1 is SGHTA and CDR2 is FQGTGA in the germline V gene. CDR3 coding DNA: TGTGCCAGCAGCGCGGACAGGGTCTACAATGAGCAGTTCTTC. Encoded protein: CASSADRVYNEQFF.

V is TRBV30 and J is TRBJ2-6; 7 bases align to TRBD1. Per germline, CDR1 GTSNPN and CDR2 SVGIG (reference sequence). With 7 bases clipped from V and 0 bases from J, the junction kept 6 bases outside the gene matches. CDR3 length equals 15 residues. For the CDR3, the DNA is TGTGCCTCGGACAGGTCAAGCTCTGGGGCCAACGTCCTGACTTTC. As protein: CASDRSSSGANVLTF.

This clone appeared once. CDR3 sequence (DNA): TGTGCCAGCAGTTTTCAGGGGCCGAACACAGATACGCAGTATTTT. Its translation: CASSFQGPNTDTQYF. The chain uses TRBV6-2 or TRBV6-3 and TRBJ2-3, with TRBD1 as a possible D gene (6 bases). Germline CDR1 and CDR2: MNHEY and SVGEGT. V was trimmed by 4 bases and J by 2 bases, leaving 13 bases between them. CDR3 size: 15 residues.

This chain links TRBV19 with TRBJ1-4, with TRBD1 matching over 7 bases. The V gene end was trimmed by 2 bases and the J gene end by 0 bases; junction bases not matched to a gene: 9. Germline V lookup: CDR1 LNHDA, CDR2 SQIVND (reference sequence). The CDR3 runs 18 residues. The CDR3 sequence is CASSIRGQGRTTNEKLFF. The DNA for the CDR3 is TGTGCCAGTAGTATAAGGGGGCAGGGGAGGACAACTAATGAAAAACTGTTTTTT.

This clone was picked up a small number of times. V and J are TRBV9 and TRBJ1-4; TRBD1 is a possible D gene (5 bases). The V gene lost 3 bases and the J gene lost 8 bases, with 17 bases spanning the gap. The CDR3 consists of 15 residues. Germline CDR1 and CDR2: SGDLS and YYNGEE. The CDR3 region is CASSERGSRVEKLFF. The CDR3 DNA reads TGTGCCAGCAGCGAGCGGGGCAGTAGAGTGGAAAAACTGTTTTTT.

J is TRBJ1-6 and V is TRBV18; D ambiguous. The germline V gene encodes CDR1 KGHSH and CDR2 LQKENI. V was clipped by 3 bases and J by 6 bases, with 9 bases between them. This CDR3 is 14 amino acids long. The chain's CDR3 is CASSPGDGNSPLHF. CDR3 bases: TGTGCCAGCTCACCCGGCGACGGTAATTCACCCCTCCACTTT. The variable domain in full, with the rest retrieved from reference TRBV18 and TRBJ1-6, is NAGVMQNPRHLVRRRGQEARLRCSPMKGHSHVYWYRQLPEEGLKFMVYLQKENIIDESGMPKERFSAEFPKEGPSILRIQQVVRGDSAAYFCASSPGDGNSPLHFGNGTRLTVT.

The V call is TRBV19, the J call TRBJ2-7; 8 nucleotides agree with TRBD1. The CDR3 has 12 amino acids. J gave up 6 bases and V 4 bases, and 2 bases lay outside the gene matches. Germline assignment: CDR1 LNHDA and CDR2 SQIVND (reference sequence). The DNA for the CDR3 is TGTGCCAGTAGTAATGGACAGGGCGAGCAGTACGTC. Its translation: CASSNGQGEQYV.

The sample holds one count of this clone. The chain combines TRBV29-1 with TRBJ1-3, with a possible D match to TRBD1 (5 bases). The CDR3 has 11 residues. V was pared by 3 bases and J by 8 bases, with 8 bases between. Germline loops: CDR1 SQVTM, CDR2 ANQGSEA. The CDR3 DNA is TGCAGCGTTGATCAGGGAGACACCATATATTTT. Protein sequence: CSVDQGDTIYF.

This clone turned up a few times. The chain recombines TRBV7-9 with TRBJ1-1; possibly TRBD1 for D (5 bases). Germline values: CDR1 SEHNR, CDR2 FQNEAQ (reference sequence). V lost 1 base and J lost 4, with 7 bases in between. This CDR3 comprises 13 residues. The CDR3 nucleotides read TGTGCCAGCAGCTTAGGGCAGGGCACTGAAGCTTTCTTT. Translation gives CASSLGQGTEAFF. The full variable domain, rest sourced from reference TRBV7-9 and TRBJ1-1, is DTGVSQNPRHKITKRGQNVTFRCDPISEHNRLYWYRQTLGQGPEFLTYFQNEAQLEKSRLLSDRFSAERPKGSFSTLEIQRTEQGDSAMYLCASSLGQGTEAFFGQGTRLTVV.

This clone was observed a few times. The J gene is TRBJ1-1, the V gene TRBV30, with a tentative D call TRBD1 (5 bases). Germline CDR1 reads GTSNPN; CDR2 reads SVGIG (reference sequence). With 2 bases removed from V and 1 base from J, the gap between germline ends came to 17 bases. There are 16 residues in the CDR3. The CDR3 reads CAWSLGGVGKNTEAFF. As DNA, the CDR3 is TGTGCCTGGAGTCTGGGGGGGGTCGGTAAGAACACTGAAGCTTTCTTT. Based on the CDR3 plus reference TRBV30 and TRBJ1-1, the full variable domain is SQTIHQWPATLVQPVGSPLSLECTVEGTSNPNLYWYRQAAGRGLQLLFYSVGIGQISSEVPQNLSASRPQDRQFILSSKKLLLSDSGFYLCAWSLGGVGKNTEAFFGQGTRLTVV.